One sample yielded the 4 T cell receptor beta chains listed below, sequenced in a study of cytomegalovirus exposure and HLA in healthy donors. PCR was performed using 60 Vbeta and 13 Jbeta primers. The protocol was immunoSEQ multiplex PCR, while the TCRdb copy is restricted to in-frame clones and leaves out a portion. This table has some 190,000 clones, 65% to 75% appearing once. Sequencing was performed on PBMCs. The source is a man aged 25-40 years in good health and CMV-seropositive.

This chain uses TRBV5-6 with TRBJ2-5; 11 nucleotides align to TRBD1. V was clipped by 4 bases and J by 1 base; unmatched bases: 0. In germline, CDR1 is SGHDT, CDR2 YYEEEE. The CDR3 extends over 14 amino acids. CDR3 residues: CASSGTGGQETQYF. In DNA, the CDR3 is TGTGCCAGCAGCGGGACAGGGGGCCAAGAGACCCAGTACTTC.

V gene TRBV10-3 combines with J gene TRBJ2-7; the D gene is possibly TRBD2 (6 bases). V gave up 10 bases and J gave up 3 bases, with 16 bases separating them. Germline CDR1 ENHRY, CDR2 SYGVKD. There are 13 residues in the CDR3. The CDR3 here is CATLGGENYEQYF. The DNA for the CDR3 is TGTGCCACCCTGGGGGGAGAAAACTACGAGCAGTACTTC.

This chain connects TRBV27 to TRBJ2-2, with 7 bases matching TRBD1. V was clipped by 5 bases and J by 5 bases; unmatched bases: 17. Germline CDR1 MNHEY, CDR2 SMNVEV (reference sequence). The CDR3 contains 18 residues. The CDR3 nucleotides are TGTGCCAGCAGTCTCCGTTCAGGGGGTGGGGTGAGGACCGGGGAGCTGTTTTTT. Its protein is CASSLRSGGGVRTGELFF.

This clone has just a few counts. The chain recombines TRBV6-1 with TRBJ1-5, with D possibly TRBD1 on 6 matching bases. From germline, CDR1 is MNHNS and CDR2 SASEGT. CDR3 length: 14 amino acids. V dropped 1 base and J dropped 7 bases, with 11 bases sitting between them. CDR3 loop: CASSEGTGTQPQHF. The CDR3 DNA follows: TGTGCCAGCAGTGAAGGCACAGGGACGCAGCCCCAGCATTTT.